In this sample, the clone carrying this T cell receptor beta chain turned up many times. For TCRbeta, the library was prepared with unique molecular identifiers. TCRdb reprocessed the PCR reads via MiXCR and lists one record per CDR3 protein. Seen here are approximately 83,000 distinct CDR3 sequences, 8% to 9% observed once, and the top ten hold 5.5% to 7%. V lost 2 bases, J lost 4 bases, and 7 bases lay in between. CDR3 length equals 13 residues. CDR1 and CDR2 (germline): MNHEY, SVGAGI. This sample stems from a study of T-cell reconstitution after alpha-beta-depleted transplantation in children. This sequence was found in a human donor who donated a stem cell graft to a child with congenital amegakaryocytic thrombocytopenia. This chain links TRBV6-5 with TRBJ2-3; D is unclear. The specimen comprised PBMCs from the stem cell graft donor, sampled from the stem cell graft. This CDR3 is CASSYGSADTQYF. For the CDR3, the DNA is TGTGCCAGCAGTTACGGATCAGCAGATACGCAGTATTTT.